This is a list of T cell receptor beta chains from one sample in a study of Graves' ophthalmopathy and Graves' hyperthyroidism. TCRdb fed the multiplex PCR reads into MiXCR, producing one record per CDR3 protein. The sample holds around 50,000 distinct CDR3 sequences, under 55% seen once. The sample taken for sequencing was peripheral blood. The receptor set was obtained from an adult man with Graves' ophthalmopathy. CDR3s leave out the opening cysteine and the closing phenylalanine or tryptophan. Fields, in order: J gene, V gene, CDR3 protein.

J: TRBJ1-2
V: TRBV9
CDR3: ANSVGRQGGGYT

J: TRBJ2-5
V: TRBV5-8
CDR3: ASSPGLRETQY

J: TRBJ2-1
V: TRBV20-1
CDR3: SLLTGPRDEQF

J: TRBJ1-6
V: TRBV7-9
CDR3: ASSDQGALH

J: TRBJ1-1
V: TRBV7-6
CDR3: ASSPVLGNTEAF

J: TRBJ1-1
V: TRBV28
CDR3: ASSLLLGEAF

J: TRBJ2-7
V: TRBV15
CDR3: ATSRAWQADPWVQY

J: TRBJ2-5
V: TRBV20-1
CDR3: SARDQGGGRETQY

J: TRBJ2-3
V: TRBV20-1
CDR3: SAPGGEDTQY

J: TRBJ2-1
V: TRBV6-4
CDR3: ASSDSPSSGSEQF

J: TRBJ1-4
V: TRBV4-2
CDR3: ASSPLAGTANEKLF

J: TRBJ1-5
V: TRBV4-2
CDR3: ASSQGTGSGVEYDQPQH

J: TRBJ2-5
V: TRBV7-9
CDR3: ASSWAQETQY

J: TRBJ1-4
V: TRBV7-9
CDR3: ASSLSGVSDEKLF

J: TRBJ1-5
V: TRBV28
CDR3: ASRSSTPHSNQPQH

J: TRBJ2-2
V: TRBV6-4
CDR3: ASSDGDTGELF

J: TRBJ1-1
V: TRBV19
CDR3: ASSLREGAF

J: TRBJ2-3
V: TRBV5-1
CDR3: ASAEGQYSTDTQY

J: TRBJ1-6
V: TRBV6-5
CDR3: ASSYGQESSPLH

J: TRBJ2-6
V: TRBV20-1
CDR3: SARDGRGANVLT

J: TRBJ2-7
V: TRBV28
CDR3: ASSLLTASYEQY

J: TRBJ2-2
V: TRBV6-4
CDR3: ASSQNGETGELF

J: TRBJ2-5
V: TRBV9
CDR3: ASSPRSSVQETQY

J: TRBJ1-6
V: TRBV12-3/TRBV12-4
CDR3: ASSFRGQGNSPLH

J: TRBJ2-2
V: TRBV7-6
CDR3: ASRKNRDAGKLF

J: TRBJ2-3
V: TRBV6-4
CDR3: ASSEQDTDTQY

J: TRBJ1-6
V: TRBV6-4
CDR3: ASSDSGDNSPLH

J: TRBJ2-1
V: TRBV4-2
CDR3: ASSQDGTRDNEQF

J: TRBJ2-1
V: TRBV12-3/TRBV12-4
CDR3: ASRGTSGYNEQF

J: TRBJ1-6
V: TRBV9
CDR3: ASSGRVQNSPLH

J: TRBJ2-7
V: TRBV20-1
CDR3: SARAGGLYYEQY

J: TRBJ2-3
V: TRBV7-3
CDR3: ASSSRLGGADTQY

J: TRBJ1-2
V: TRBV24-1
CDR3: ATSDPGGIDGYT

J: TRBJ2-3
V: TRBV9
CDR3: ASSVMGVRDTQY

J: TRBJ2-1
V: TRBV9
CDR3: ASSVKDRVFLYNEQF

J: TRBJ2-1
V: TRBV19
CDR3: ASSITSNEQF

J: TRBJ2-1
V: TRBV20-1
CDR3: SAGGGADNEQF

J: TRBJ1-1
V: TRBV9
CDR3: ASSVGGGRNTEAF

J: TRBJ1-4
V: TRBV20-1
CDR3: SASEAEKLF

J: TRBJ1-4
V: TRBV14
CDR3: ASSAQFAPGEKPF

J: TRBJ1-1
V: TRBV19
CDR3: ATGQAHVTEAF

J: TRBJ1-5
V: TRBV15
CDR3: ATSRVSLGQPQH